This T cell receptor (beta chain) was identified during a study of T cells in narcolepsy. Points from the study as a whole: Autoreactive HCRT-specific and TRIB2-specific clonotypes were marked in same-patient CSF-versus-blood CD4+ comparisons.

Sequencing used immunoSEQ multiplex PCR; TCRdb keeps in-frame clones, though not all of them. The data contain about 29,000 clones, 70% to 90% of them singletons. In germline, CDR1 is SGHRS, CDR2 YFSETQ. The CDR3 runs 14 residues. V dropped 0 bases and J dropped 2 bases, with 9 bases sitting between them. Note on this clone: Antigen: not known.

Specimen: memory (CD45RA-) CD4+ T cells from blood. The sequence was obtained from a human donor in good health. The V gene is TRBV5-1, the J gene TRBJ2-7; D unresolved. DNA of the CDR3: TGCGCCAGCAGCTTGGAAGTTGGGGCCTACGAGCAGTACTTC. This codes for CASSLEVGAYEQYF.